A single T cell receptor (beta chain) is shown here with its context. No antigen is known for it. Base qualities are not recorded, but no much larger clone differs from it by a single base. Library preparation used the immunoSEQ multiplex PCR assay. The multiplex PCR relied on a mix of 60 forward primers for TCR Vbeta segments and 13 reverse primers for TCR Jbeta segments. Amplification of the CDR3 region of rearranged TCR beta genes was performed with a multiplex PCR assay on genomic DNA. On the Illumina HiSeq System, the amplified TCR beta libraries were sequenced as 87-base-pair reads. The authors' pipeline ran thus. A later analysis counted about 80 million unique TCR beta chains across the 550 to 800 repertoires, and 9.5 million to 11 million of these chains were shared by at least two donors. Raw reads were error-corrected and collapsed into unique sequences with a nearest-neighbor algorithm that merged closely related sequences to remove PCR and sequencing errors. V, D and J gene segments were assigned by aligning CDR3 sequences to IMGT reference sequences. For a sequence to be retained, a match of at least six nucleotides was required to both a V gene segment and a J gene segment. A rearrangement counted as productive if the CDR3 had no stop codons and remained in frame with V and J, and every other rearrangement counted as non-productive. Following IMGT convention, CDR3 was defined as the stretch from the second conserved V-encoded cysteine to the conserved J-encoded phenylalanine. The earlier analysis of some 580 of the donors excluded any sequence lacking an unambiguous match to a single V gene segment. An earlier analysis of 500 to 600 of the donors classified V segments as functional when productive rearrangements were above 56.7% and as segregating when the standard deviation between donors was above 5%. A statistical classification framework was developed to diagnose cytomegalovirus status using the catalog of TCR beta chain sequences. V and J gene assignment, in a later analysis, came from comparing TCR nucleotide sequences with IMGT/GENE-DB human TR gene sequences. The TCRdist pipeline was used in a later analysis to assign CDR3 sequences and most-parsimonious VDJ recombination scenarios. In a later analysis, each TCR beta chain was defined by its CDR3 amino acid sequence together with its V-gene family, and reads without a unique V-gene family were excluded. To address suspected cross-contamination and a sequencing artifact, a later analysis removed 550 to 750 highly shared, low-generation-probability nucleotide sequences. In a later analysis, a clonal expansion index was calculated for each public chain from normalized within-repertoire ranks of inferred template counts. A later analysis computed generation probabilities with a VDJ recombination model fitted to out-of-frame rearrangements, and checked the results against IGoR. Hypergeometric tests were used in a later analysis to score TCR-TCR, TCR-HLA and TCR-CMV co-occurrence, with a repertoire-size bias correction applied to the TCR pairs. False discovery rates were estimated in a later analysis by permuting HLA or CMV assignments 20 times. In a later analysis, co-occurring TCRs were grouped using DBSCAN, and TCRdist sequence similarity was added for clustering within HLA-allele-positive subsets. Co-occurrence clustering excluded repertoires with fewer than 30,000 or more than 120,000 public chains, plus five with anomalous nucleotide sharing. TCRdb stores this immuneACCESS table with in-frame sequences only. Part of the clones is absent; in the studies checked, under half of the shortfall reflects unresolved V genes, and no reason is known for the rest. V and J calls and clone size are as listed in that table; D and trimming were resolved from the DNA. Across this sample there are about 130,000 clones, with 80% seen only once. The top ten clones comprise 4% of the sample.

The cohort comprised some 680 healthy bone marrow donors. Cohort members were all nominally healthy when sampled, although unrecorded immune exposures were likely present. The donor was CMV seronegative and was included in the group of hundreds of seronegative cohort members. A peripheral blood sample was collected from each donor, and TCR beta sequencing was performed on peripheral blood mononuclear cells. The Qiagen DNeasy Blood Extraction Kit was used to extract genomic DNA from the blood cell samples. Germline trimming amounts to 0 bases on V and 2 bases on J, with 10 as the count of junction bases outside the gene matches. The CDR3 measures 17 amino acids from cysteine to phenylalanine. Of all the DNA, just the CDR3 is kept, 51 bases in frame from base 1. CDR1 and CDR2 were assigned from the germline V gene as SGDLS and YYNGEE. The entry originates in a study of cytomegalovirus exposure and HLA in healthy donors (TCRdb year 2017). At the level of the whole study: According to an earlier analysis of a few hundred of the donors, 200 million or so T cells yielded 117 million unique TCR beta sequences and around 300 Gb of sequence data. Roughly 5 DR-DQ haplotypes were handled as single units for association and clustering, since linkage in the cohort was strong. About 300 gigabases of sequencing data and 70 million to 85 million unique TCR sequences were included in an early release covering several hundred HLA-typed donors. Of the roughly 390 genotyped donors, 81% were placed in the genetic ancestry cluster associated with self-reported Caucasian donors. Across approximately 400 genotyped donors of the cohort, an average of approximately 200,000 unique TCR beta nucleotide sequences per donor were sequenced, and approximately 19% of those sequences were non-productive. The number of donors typed differed by locus, with about 629-640 for A, B, C, DRB1 and DQB1, more than 500 for DQA1, over 600 for DPA1, and over 400 for DPB1. A later genetic analysis used genome-wide SNP genotypes for about 65% of the roughly 700 donors, treating that subset as a discovery cohort. Donor age, sex, ethnicity and CMV serostatus were compiled together with the repertoire data. All discovery cohort repertoires had been generated on a single sequencing platform. In the later analysis, no new phenotypic data were used to find candidate immune exposures; instead, reliance was placed on TCR beta sequences and their occurrence across donors. To decide whether each TCR beta V gene segment behaved as functional or pseudogenic, an earlier analysis of some 580 of the donors relied on high-throughput TCR beta sequencing. Both class I and class II loci were covered by HLA typing, at four-digit resolution. The study combined high-throughput TCR immunosequencing, statistical association of individual TCRs with disease status, and machine learning to predict cytomegalovirus infection status. The study aimed to test whether cataloging public T cell receptors could reveal signatures of past pathogen exposure. The study profiled the T cell repertoires of 500 to 800 subjects by immunosequencing and related them to cytomegalovirus serostatus. A later analysis re-examined previously published TCR beta repertoires from 500 to 700 donors and added high-resolution HLA genotyping to investigate patterns of TCR occurrence. Besides the first cohort of approximately 670 subjects, a separate validation cohort made up of roughly 120 different subjects was used.

Summary of the overall study and its limitations: The authors suggested that the approach could potentially be extended to other disease states and immunological phenotypes. This cohort had only TCR beta chains sequenced, and the lack of alpha or paired-chain data limited which features could be detected. A few of the identified cytomegalovirus-associated TCR beta chains were confirmed in vitro to be specific for cytomegalovirus antigens. Most TCR sequences were observed very rarely across donors, whereas some public TCRs were present in many individuals. When HLA alleles, especially DR and DQ, strongly co-occurred, TCR associations were difficult to assign to individual alleles. In a later analysis, several top co-occurrence clusters were reported to appear linked to parvovirus B19, influenza, CMV and Epstein-Barr virus. Over 15 rarely observed V segments, including chromosome 9 orphons, were excluded from the earlier analysis of approximately 600 of the donors because counts were too low. A later analysis found that HLA-associated TCR beta chains were more clonally expanded and had lower generation probabilities than equally common non-associated chains. In a later analysis, some 17,000 TCR beta sequences were associated with specific HLA alleles at a false discovery rate of 0.05. The sequencing pipeline was judged likely to have produced a cluster of highly shared sequence variants as a technical artifact. An association between a missense DCLRE1C variant and V-gene and J-gene trimming of TCR beta chains was found in a later genetic analysis and replicated in an independent cohort. In a later genetic analysis, fewer N-insertions in productive TCRs were reported among donors in an Asian-associated ancestry cluster than the approximately 670-donor mean. A further reported finding was that TCR beta sequences accurately predicted the HLA-A and HLA-B alleles for most subjects in the first cohort. In a later analysis, the rate of TCR association differed among HLA loci, with DRB1 alleles having the most associated TCRs and HLA-C alleles having the fewest. A total of 150 or so TCR beta chains were listed by the study as associated with cytomegalovirus. Linkage disequilibrium might explain the correlated functional status among segregating V segments, but an unknown experimental factor could not be ruled out. In a later analysis, most CMV-associated TCR beta chains were found to appear HLA-restricted, with HLA associations seemingly driven largely by CMV exposure. Sequencing depth was assumed to be roughly uniform across donors in the presence/absence analyses, though that assumption may not hold. Because the 87-base-pair reads could not distinguish some IMGT-functional V segments, including TRBV6-2 and TRBV6-3, those segments were excluded. Immune exposure information for the cohort was limited to CMV serostatus. An earlier analysis of around 500 of the donors showed that most TCR beta V segments appeared in productive rearrangements either about 90% or about 30% of the time, which broadly matched IMGT annotations. Because some donors lacked HLA typing at each locus, the association tests relied only on the typed subset. In both the original and validation cohorts, the classifier was reported to diagnose cytomegalovirus status with high specificity and sensitivity.

Sequencing used PBMCs. The chain is encoded by TRBV9 joined to TRBJ2-7, and 8 junction bases match TRBD2. The receptor was derived from a woman aged 40 to 49 in good health and CMV-seronegative. The DNA sequence is given as TGTGCCAGCAGCGTAGGCCCCCGACTAGCGAGCCCCTACGAGCAGTACTTC. This translates into CASSVGPRLASPYEQYF. Here the CDR3 is joined to the reference TRBV9 and TRBJ2-7 genes, and the full variable domain is: DSGVTQTPKHLITATGQRVTLRCSPRSGDLSVYWYQQSLDQGLQFLIQYYNGEERAKGNILERFSAQQFPDLHSELNLSSLELGDSALYFCASSVGPRLASPYEQYFGPGTRLTVT.